Here is one T cell receptor beta chain with its context. Its antigen is unknown. No clone much larger than this one lies a single base away; base qualities are absent. This sample is drawn from a study of patients and donors after allogeneic stem cell transplantation (dated by TCRdb to 2018 to 2020). As encoded in the germline V gene, CDR1 is SGDLS while CDR2 is YYNGEE. Germline trimming: 0 bases from V, 5 bases from J; junction bases outside gene matches: 6. From cysteine to phenylalanine, the CDR3 is 16 amino acids long. The CDR3 DNA has 48 bases and is translated from base 1. Library prep was done by RT-PCR. The sequencing machine was a NextSeq 550. TCRdb redid the processing of the public reads, applying fastp at Q25 and MiXCR, and retained in-frame beta chains. Every entry covers one CDR3 protein and lists the most common genes and DNA from its rows. In all, the sample holds 200,000 to 250,000 distinct CDR3 sequences, and roughly 14% of those were seen once. The ten biggest clones cover around a tenth of the sample.

Specimen: blood, either unsorted or a sorted T cell fraction (not recorded which). The receptor was isolated from a human donor who was either an allogeneic HSCT recipient or a stem cell or donor lymphocyte infusion donor (not recorded which). It is not recorded whose cells these are; they may come from a transplant donor. The V and J segments used are TRBV9 and TRBJ2-1; 9 central bases correspond to TRBD2. CDR3 sequence: CASSVDLRGGDNEQFF. The DNA is as follows: TGTGCCAGCAGCGTAGACTTACGCGGGGGGGACAATGAGCAGTTCTTC.